The sequence of this T cell receptor beta chain was determined in a study of siplizumab effects on memory and regulatory T cells. Study-wide results and limits: Under siplizumab, alloreactive sequences traced to unstimulated CD4+ memory cells were significantly reduced. In roughly 75-96% of proliferating CD4+ or CD8+ clones, a naive or memory phenotype could not be assigned. The mapping of alloreactive clones to unstimulated subsets covered only a minor fraction of them.

The CDR3 has 16 residues. Data came from immunoSEQ multiplex PCR; TCRdb stores just in-frame clones and leaves some out. The sample contains 100,000 or so clones, more than 85% of which appear only once. With respect to this clone: As yet, its antigen is unknown.

The chain recombines TRBV21-1 with TRBJ2-7. TRBV21-1 is described as a pseudogene. This sequence was found in a human donor in good health. Sample: CD4+ T cells sorted from blood. This CDR3 reads CASSPLQGPLGDEQYF. Written as DNA, the CDR3 is TGTGCCAGCAGCCCTTTGCAGGGACCGCTTGGGGACGAGCAGTACTTC.